This T cell receptor (beta chain) was sequenced for a study of T cells in Graves' hyperthyroidism and ophthalmopathy. Amplified TCR beta CDR3 regions derived from RNA transcripts. The HTBI set primed first-round TCR CDR3 RT-PCR. From the multiplex PCR reads, TCRdb called clonotypes with MiXCR, one entry per CDR3 protein. The sample holds around 500,000 distinct CDR3 sequences, roughly 15% seen once. This clonotype has at least ten counts. As yet, its antigen is unknown. Study-level results: Also found in blood were most expanded thyroid clonotypes above 0.001. Separation of ophthalmopathy from stable hyperthyroidism was achieved by a 13 V-J model.

A NOSPECS grade of at least 4, a Clinical Activity Score of at least 3 and duration under 3 months were recorded in ophthalmopathy patients. Exclusions: uncontrolled infection, other autoimmune disease, pregnancy, lactation. Germline CDR1 MDHEN, CDR2 SYDVKM. V was clipped by 5 bases and J by 4 bases, with 22 bases between them. This CDR3 contains 17 residues. The chain is built from TRBV28 and TRBJ2-3; tentative D call: TRBD1 (5 bases). Sample: blood. This sequence originates from a woman in her thirties with Graves' ophthalmopathy. CDR3 DNA sequence: TGTGCCAGCAGTACCCGGACACCAAATCCCTTCGCAGATACGCAGTATTTT. This gives the protein CASSTRTPNPFADTQYF.